This T cell receptor (beta chain) emerged from a study of vaccination and CD4 T cells after COVID-19. Findings of the study overall: Median SARS-CoV-2-reactive clonotype numbers went from about 20 to 38; this increase was not significant.

Cultured CD4+ T cell DNA was sequenced using the Oncomine TCR Beta short-read assay. The template was genomic DNA from cultured CD4+ T cells. Using its own MiXCR run on the PCR reads, TCRdb lists one record per CDR3 protein. The sample has 16,000 or so distinct CDR3 sequences, around 75% seen once. Treatment in this sample: roughly ten-day PBMC culture with coronavirus spike peptide pools or control peptides (ViraFEST assay). TCR sequencing followed the expansion of antigen-specific T cells with peptide pools in ViraFEST. The sample holds a few counts of this clonotype. As yet, its antigen is unknown. The CDR3 sequence is 13 residues long. V lost 3 bases to trimming and J lost 6 bases, with 11 bases between them. The germline gives CDR1 KGHSH, CDR2 LQKENI.

The clonotype comes from a human donor who received a COVID-19 vaccine. This chain uses TRBV18 with TRBJ1-2; D gene uncertain. Sample: CD4+ T cells from blood, cultured in vitro, taken after SARS-CoV-2 vaccination. CDR3 sequence (DNA): TGTGCCAGCTCACCTGTGGTTGGGGATGGCTACACCTTC. Amino acids: CASSPVVGDGYTF.